The 32 T cell receptor beta chains below all came from one sample that was sequenced in a study of T cell responses to AZD1222 COVID-19 vaccine. The method was immunoSEQ multiplex PCR; TCRdb's version includes in-frame clones alone and lacks a portion of them. The sample holds about 190,000 clones, just over 90% seen once. This specimen was peripheral blood, taken on day 0 of AZD1222 vaccination. These receptors originate from an adult in good health.

The J gene is TRBJ1-4, the V gene TRBV5-6; 7 nucleotides agree with TRBD1. The CDR3 covers 16 residues. The germline CDR1 and CDR2 sequences are SGHDT and YYEEEE. V trimming: 4 bases; J trimming: 12 bases; junction bases outside the gene matches: 18. The CDR3 DNA is TGTGCCAGCAGCGACGAGGGTTCAGGGGGGTCTGGGGAACTGTTTTTT. Its translation: CASSDEGSGGSGELFF.

This chain connects TRBV7-9 to TRBJ1-1; no clear D gene. The CDR3 covers 14 residues. V lost 1 base to trimming and J lost 0 bases, with 6 bases between them. Germline-derived CDR1 and CDR2 are SEHNR and FQNEAQ (reference sequence). As DNA, the CDR3 is TGTGCCAGCAGCTTAGACAAACTGAACACTGAAGCTTTCTTT. Translation gives CASSLDKLNTEAFF. Supplemented by reference TRBV7-9 and TRBJ1-1, the full variable domain reads DTGVSQNPRHKITKRGQNVTFRCDPISEHNRLYWYRQTLGQGPEFLTYFQNEAQLEKSRLLSDRFSAERPKGSFSTLEIQRTEQGDSAMYLCASSLDKLNTEAFFGQGTRLTVV.

The chain combines TRBV7-9 with TRBJ1-2; 8 bases line up with TRBD1. Trimming cost V 3 bases and J 4 bases; bases outside gene matches: 13. Per the germline V gene, CDR1 is SEHNR and CDR2 is FQNEAQ (reference sequence). The CDR3 covers 17 residues. The CDR3, as DNA: TGTGCCAGCAGCTTCCCGACAGGGGTCAGGCTAGGCTATGGCTACACCTTC. Translation gives CASSFPTGVRLGYGYTF.

Comment on this clone: The conserved phenylalanine or tryptophan normally closing the CDR3 is absent here, so this likely arose from a read error. The limits of the CDR3 on the DNA are not certain, so only TCRdb's listed CDR3 is given. The chain links TRBV10-1 to TRBJ2-6; the table's D call TRBD2 went unverified against the DNA. The CDR3 contains 12 residues when both ends are counted. Germline assignment: CDR1 WNHNN and CDR2 SYGVQD (reference sequence). This CDR3 reads CASSERGKPVII.

The chain recombines TRBV5-4 with TRBJ2-2; D is possibly TRBD1 (5 bases). Trimming cost V 6 bases and J 6 bases, with 12 bases left between them. The CDR3 runs to 13 residues. CDR1 is SGHNT, CDR2 YYREEE, per germline (reference sequence). This chain's CDR3 is CASTKTDPGELFF. The CDR3 DNA reads TGTGCCAGCACCAAGACAGATCCCGGGGAGCTGTTTTTT.

This rearrangement joins TRBV7-9 to TRBJ2-7; weak D call: TRBD1 (6 bases). CDR3 length: 13 residues. The germline V and J ends were trimmed by 6 bases and 3 bases, with 12 bases remaining between them. In germline, CDR1 is SEHNR, CDR2 FQNEAQ (reference sequence). The CDR3 loop is CASRRQDSYEQYF. The DNA of the CDR3 is TGTGCCAGCAGGAGACAGGACAGCTACGAGCAGTACTTC.

CDR3 residues: CASTYAQEETQYF. CDR3 DNA sequence: TGTGCCAGCACCTATGCACAGGAGGAGACCCAGTACTTC. The chain has TRBV2 and TRBJ2-5; possible D gene TRBD1, 5 bases. From germline, CDR1 is SNHLY and CDR2 FYNNEI. V gave up 7 bases and J gave up 5 bases, with 14 bases separating them. CDR3 length: 13 residues.

The chain is built from TRBV6-5 and TRBJ1-6; D remains ambiguous. CDR1 is MNHEY, CDR2 SVGAGI, per germline. V lost 2 bases to trimming and J lost 0 bases, with 8 bases between them. The CDR3 extends over 16 amino acids. The CDR3 region is CASSYGQSSYNSPLHF. In DNA, the CDR3 is TGTGCCAGCAGTTACGGGCAAAGCTCCTATAATTCACCCCTCCACTTT.

The count of this clone is one. This chain uses TRBV15 with TRBJ1-5; unclear D gene. V gave up 8 bases and J gave up 0 bases, with 11 bases separating them. Germline-derived CDR1 and CDR2 are LNHNV and YYDKDF (reference sequence). The CDR3 runs 14 residues. CDR3 residues: CATRSGNSNQPQHF. The CDR3 region has the DNA TGTGCCACCCGGTCGGGCAATAGCAATCAGCCCCAGCATTTT.

This chain joins TRBV27 and TRBJ1-3; no clear D gene. The V end was cut by 5 bases, the J end by 0 bases, with 8 bases between. This CDR3 contains 14 residues. Germline V lookup: CDR1 MNHEY, CDR2 SMNVEV (reference sequence). CDR3 protein: CASSITHSGNTIYF. Here the CDR3 DNA reads TGTGCCAGCAGTATAACCCACTCTGGAAACACCATATATTTT.

This clone was detected only once. V and J are TRBV7-6 and TRBJ1-5; 9 bases fit TRBD1. The junction had 10 bases not matched to a gene; V was cut back by 5 bases and J by 2 bases. The CDR3 is 17 amino acids. CDR1 and CDR2 (germline): SGHVS, FNYEAQ. The DNA of the CDR3 is TGTGCCAGCAGCCCCGGACAGGGGCAAGTGGGCAATCAGCCCCAGCATTTT. Protein product: CASSPGQGQVGNQPQHF.

V gene TRBV30 combines with J gene TRBJ1-6; possibly TRBD1 for D (6 bases). The germline gives CDR1 GTSNPN, CDR2 SVGIG (reference sequence). Trimming cost V 0 bases and J 8 bases, with 11 bases left between them. CDR3 length: 14 residues. In DNA, the CDR3 is TGTGCCTGGAGTGTAGGGGGGTTTGATTCACCCCTCCACTTT. This sequence encodes CAWSVGGFDSPLHF.

This clone has just one count. This chain joins TRBV5-1 and TRBJ2-3, with D possibly TRBD1 on 6 matching bases. The V end was cut by 4 bases, the J end by 0 bases, with 12 bases between. CDR1 and CDR2 (germline): SGHRS, YFSETQ. The CDR3 runs 15 residues. CDR3 nucleotides: TGCGCCAGCAGCATCGGACAGTCCAGCACAGATACGCAGTATTTT. Encoded protein: CASSIGQSSTDTQYF.

The chain recombines TRBV5-1 with TRBJ1-3; no firm D call. Per germline, CDR1 SGHRS and CDR2 YFSETQ. This CDR3 region has 14 residues. Trimming left V 2 bases short and J 3 bases short, with 9 bases between. The CDR3 loop is CASSLNLGGNTIYF. As DNA, the CDR3 is TGCGCCAGCAGCTTAAATTTGGGTGGAAACACCATATATTTT.

The chain has TRBV9 and TRBJ2-6, with 10 nucleotides matching TRBD1. The CDR3 contains 21 residues. From germline, CDR1 is SGDLS and CDR2 YYNGEE. J lost 0 bases, V lost 4 bases, and 16 bases had no gene match. CDR3 nucleotide sequence: TGTGCCAGCAGCTTGAGTATCGGGACAGGGGAGGATTACTCTGGGGCCAACGTCCTGACTTTC. Translated: CASSLSIGTGEDYSGANVLTF. Variable domain in full (rest from reference TRBV9 and TRBJ2-6): DSGVTQTPKHLITATGQRVTLRCSPRSGDLSVYWYQQSLDQGLQFLIQYYNGEERAKGNILERFSAQQFPDLHSELNLSSLELGDSALYFCASSLSIGTGEDYSGANVLTFGAGSRLTVL.

The chain recombines TRBV11-2 with TRBJ2-3, with TRBD2 identical over 10 bases. The trim removed 5 bases at V and 7 bases at J, leaving 12 bases unmatched. Germline-derived CDR1 and CDR2 are SGHAT and FQNNGV. The CDR3 totals 16 residues. The CDR3 bases are TGTGCCAGCAGCAGAGACCTAAGCGGGGGGGCTTATACGCAGTATTTT. Translation: CASSRDLSGGAYTQYF.

The gene calls are TRBV25-1 and TRBJ1-6; D unclear. The CDR3 runs 14 residues. Germline V gene sequence: CDR1 MGHDK, CDR2 SYGVNS. Trimming removed 5 bases from V and 6 bases from J, with 11 bases in between. The CDR3 region is CASSLPHTNSPLHF. Here the CDR3 DNA reads TGTGCCAGCAGTCTGCCTCACACTAATTCACCCCTCCACTTT.

The V gene is TRBV28, the J gene TRBJ1-6, with no clear D. Germline CDR1 and CDR2: MDHEN and SYDVKM. V was clipped by 6 bases and J by 1 base, with 13 bases between them. CDR3 size: 16 residues. Written as DNA, the CDR3 is TGTGCCAGCAGCCGCGCGACATGGTCCTATAATTCACCCCTCCACTTT. Its protein product is CASSRATWSYNSPLHF.

The chain joins TRBV29-1 to TRBJ2-1; TRBD2 is a possible D gene (6 bases). Germline V gene sequence: CDR1 SQVTM, CDR2 ANQGSEA. V shed 6 bases and J shed 0 bases, with 15 bases lying between them. The CDR3 runs 15 residues. The CDR3 here is CSVWTITSSYNEQFF. In DNA form, the CDR3 reads TGCAGCGTCTGGACTATTACGAGCTCCTACAATGAGCAGTTCTTC.

This clone was recorded once. The V gene is TRBV7-8, the J gene TRBJ1-2; 9 bases align to TRBD1. This CDR3 has 14 residues. V lost 1 base to trimming and J lost 7 bases; unmatched junction nucleotides: 4. Germline CDR1 reads SGHVS; CDR2 reads FQNEAQ. The CDR3 spells CASSLEDRGGGYTF. DNA of the CDR3: TGTGCCAGCAGCTTAGAGGACAGGGGAGGTGGCTACACCTTC. The full variable domain, its missing parts supplied by reference TRBV7-8 and TRBJ1-2, is GAGVSQSPRYKVAKRGQDVALRCDPISGHVSLFWYQQALGQGPEFLTYFQNEAQLDKSGLPSDRFFAERPEGSVSTLKIQRTQQEDSAVYLCASSLEDRGGGYTFGSGTRLTVV.

This chain links TRBV6-6 with TRBJ1-6; D call uncertain. Looked up from germline, CDR1 is MNHNY and CDR2 is SVGAGI (reference sequence). CDR3 length: 13 amino acids. The germline V and J ends were trimmed by 6 bases and 1 base, with 4 bases remaining between them. The CDR3 loop is CASRRSYNSPLHF. The CDR3 DNA reads TGTGCCAGCAGGAGATCCTATAATTCACCCCTCCACTTT.

The CDR3 reads CASSRDRVGYTF. The CDR3, as DNA: TGTGCCAGCAGCCGGGACAGGGTTGGCTACACCTTC. The gene calls are TRBV3-1 (or the pseudogene TRBV3-2) and TRBJ1-2; 9 nucleotides line up with TRBD1. The CDR3 length is 12 residues. In germline, CDR1 is LGHDT, CDR2 YNNKEL (reference sequence). The J segment lost 7 bases and the V segment lost 4 bases, leaving 1 base of the junction unmatched.

The sample holds one count of this clone. The chain employs TRBV12-3 or TRBV12-4 and TRBJ1-1; D gene uncertain. The CDR3 is made up of 13 amino acids. Trimming pared 2 bases from V and 1 base from J, leaving 5 bases between. DNA for the CDR3: TGTGCCAGCAGTTTAACGGGGAACACTGAAGCTTTCTTT. This encodes CASSLTGNTEAFF.

The chain couples TRBV7-9 to TRBJ1-1, with 7 bases matching TRBD1. Germline assignment: CDR1 SEHNR and CDR2 FQNEAQ (reference sequence). V lost 4 bases and J lost 7; bases outside the gene matches: 6. The CDR3 contains 13 residues. The CDR3 here is CASSWGDSFEAFF. CDR3 nucleotides: TGTGCCAGCAGCTGGGGGGACAGCTTTGAAGCTTTCTTT.

V is TRBV5-1 and J is TRBJ2-1; D is unclear. The CDR3 loop spans 16 amino acids. CDR1 SGHRS and CDR2 YFSETQ come from the germline V gene. The V and J ends lost 3 bases and 4 bases respectively, with 17 bases between them. The CDR3 bases are TGCGCCAGCAGCTCCCGACTGAGATTTGATTACAATGAGCAGTTCTTC. Translated: CASSSRLRFDYNEQFF. Filled out from reference TRBV5-1 and TRBJ2-1, the complete variable domain reads KAGVTQTPRYLIKTRGQQVTLSCSPISGHRSVSWYQQTPGQGLQFLFEYFSETQRNKGNFPGRFSGRQFSNSRSEMNVSTLELGDSALYLCASSSRLRFDYNEQFFGPGTRLTVL.

The V call is TRBV28, the J call TRBJ1-5; D remains ambiguous. Trimming removed 7 bases at V and 4 bases at J, with 14 bases between. In germline, CDR1 is MDHEN, CDR2 SYDVKM. The CDR3 totals 14 residues. This CDR3 is CASTIGSGNQPQHF. The CDR3 coding sequence is TGTGCCAGCACAATCGGATCAGGAAATCAGCCCCAGCATTTT.

The genes are TRBV7-2 and TRBJ1-6; TRBD1 agrees at 9 bases. Germline V gene sequence: CDR1 SGHTA, CDR2 FQGNSA. The CDR3 consists of 15 residues. Trimming at V came to 1 base and at J to 10 bases, leaving 5 bases not matched to a gene. The CDR3, as DNA: TGTGCCAGCAGCTTAGGGGGGACAGGGTACTCACCCCTCCACTTT. As protein: CASSLGGTGYSPLHF.

CDR3 residues: CASSLVVRGLFF. CDR3 nucleotide sequence: TGTGCCAGCAGTCTAGTGGTCCGGGGGCTGTTTTTT. V and J are TRBV12-3 or TRBV12-4 and TRBJ2-2; tentatively, D is TRBD2 (5 bases). V lost 5 bases and J 13 bases, leaving 14 bases between the germline ends. The CDR3 covers 12 residues.

The chain is built from TRBV4-3 and TRBJ2-7; weak D call: TRBD1 (7 bases). Trimming cost V 0 bases and J 7 bases, with 16 bases left between them. The CDR3 contains 15 residues. Germline CDR1 reads LGHNA; CDR2 reads YSLEER. The CDR3 protein is CASSQDQVRGVEQYF. Here the CDR3 DNA reads TGCGCCAGCAGCCAAGATCAAGTCAGGGGGGTGGAGCAGTACTTC.

The chain has TRBV18 and TRBJ1-1; D remains unclear. Trimming took off 4 bases at V and 0 bases at J, with 9 bases between the two ends. CDR3 length: 14 residues. Germline V gene data show CDR1 as KGHSH and CDR2 as LQKENI. Written as DNA, the CDR3 is TGTGCCAGCTCACTCGGTCAGATGAACACTGAAGCTTTCTTT. This translates into CASSLGQMNTEAFF.

The chain carries TRBV27 and TRBJ2-7; TRBD2 might be the D (6 bases). Germline CDR1 reads MNHEY; CDR2 reads SMNVEV (reference sequence). The CDR3 covers 15 residues. V lost 3 bases and J 1 base, leaving 13 bases between the germline ends. In DNA, the CDR3 is TGTGCCAGCAGTTTTTTGCGGGAATCTTCCTACGAGCAGTACTTC. Translating gives CASSFLRESSYEQYF.

The chain has TRBV19 and TRBJ1-4; perhaps TRBD1 as D (6 bases). V lost 5 bases, J lost 8 bases, and 15 bases lay in between. This CDR3 is built from 14 residues. In germline, CDR1 is LNHDA, CDR2 SQIVND (reference sequence). For the CDR3, the DNA is TGTGCCAGTAGTCTACAGGGAGGGGGAGAAAAACTGTTTTTT. It specifies CASSLQGGGEKLFF. The full variable domain, its missing parts supplied by reference TRBV19 and TRBJ1-4, is DGGITQSPKYLFRKEGQNVTLSCEQNLNHDAMYWYRQDPGQGLRLIYYSQIVNDFQKGDIAEGYSVSREKKESFPLTVTSAQKNPTAFYLCASSLQGGGEKLFFGSGTQLSVL.